Below, 30 T cell receptor beta chains from the same sample are listed, as sequenced in a study of OX40 agonist ivuxolimab in advanced cancers. Sequenced by immunoSEQ multiplex PCR; TCRdb stores in-frame clones only, minus some. Altogether tens of thousands of clones are present, roughly 90% being singletons, with the ten largest covering around 15%. The input for sequencing was CD4+ or CD8+ T cells sorted from blood, taken in a trial of the OX40 agonist ivuxolimab. These receptors were obtained from an adult with an advanced solid tumor such as melanoma, head and neck, liver or kidney cancer.

This chain joins TRBV30 and TRBJ2-7, with 13 bases aligning to TRBD2. V was pared by 3 bases and J by 4 bases, with 3 bases of the junction left unmatched. The CDR3 extends over 14 amino acids. Germline CDR1 GTSNPN, CDR2 SVGIG (reference sequence). DNA for the CDR3: TGTGCCTGGAGGGGGACTAGCGGGAAGTACGAGCAGTACTTC. This translates into CAWRGTSGKYEQYF.

The V and J genes are TRBV6-1 and TRBJ1-2, with 8 bases matching TRBD1. Germline loops: CDR1 MNHNS, CDR2 SASEGT. The trim removed 6 bases at V and 5 bases at J, leaving 8 bases unmatched. The CDR3 loop spans 14 amino acids. CDR3 nucleotides: TGTGCCAGCAGAACGCAGGGGGCGTGGTATGGCTACACCTTC. It specifies CASRTQGAWYGYTF.

This clone was recorded a few times. This chain links TRBV21-1 with TRBJ2-7; TRBD1 is the table's D call, not checked against the DNA. TRBV21-1 is a listed pseudogene. There are 16 residues in the CDR3. CDR3 sequence: CASSKVGAGFHYEQYF. The CDR3, as DNA: TGTGCCAGCAGCAAAGTCGGAGCAGGGTTCCACTACGAGCAGTACTTC.

J is TRBJ1-5 and V is TRBV6-5; unclear D gene. V was trimmed by 0 bases and J by 6 bases, leaving 15 bases between them. Germline V gene data show CDR1 as MNHEY and CDR2 as SVGAGI. This CDR3 is built from 16 residues. The CDR3 here is CASSYSGPDGRQPQHF. The DNA of the CDR3 is TGTGCCAGCAGTTACTCCGGACCAGATGGACGTCAGCCCCAGCATTTT.

This clone was found a few times. The chain recombines TRBV4-2 with TRBJ2-7, with TRBD1 matching 7 bases. V was pared by 0 bases and J by 3 bases, with 8 bases of the junction left unmatched. This CDR3 has 16 residues. Looked up from germline, CDR1 is LGHNA and CDR2 is YNFKEQ. For the CDR3, the DNA is TGTGCCAGCAGCCAAGATTCCCTGACAGGGATCTACGAGCAGTACTTC. Protein sequence: CASSQDSLTGIYEQYF.

The chain is built from TRBV6-5 and TRBJ1-1; D is unresolved. Germline V gene data show CDR1 as MNHEY and CDR2 as SVGAGI. The CDR3 is 13 residues long. V lost 4 bases to trimming and J lost 4 bases, with 10 bases between them. The CDR3 loop reads CASSLGWGTEAFF. The CDR3 DNA sequence: TGTGCCAGCAGTTTGGGGTGGGGCACTGAAGCTTTCTTT.

This chain connects TRBV9 to TRBJ2-2; D not certain. The V and J ends lost 4 bases and 2 bases respectively, with 6 bases between them. The CDR3 covers 13 residues. Germline CDR1 SGDLS, CDR2 YYNGEE. The DNA for the CDR3 is TGTGCCAGCAGCCAGATAAACACCGGGGAGCTGTTTTTT. Its protein is CASSQINTGELFF.

This chain joins TRBV20-1 and TRBJ2-7; TRBD1 agrees at 9 bases. The CDR3 has 11 amino acids. Germline V lookup: CDR1 DFQATT, CDR2 SNEGSKA (reference sequence). V lost 3 bases and J lost 12; bases outside the gene matches: 6. Here the CDR3 reads CSASLPGQGYF. The CDR3 bases are TGCAGTGCTAGCCTACCGGGACAGGGGTACTTC.

This sequence joins TRBV6-6 and TRBJ1-4; possible D gene TRBD1, 5 bases. Germline assignment: CDR1 MNHNY and CDR2 SVGAGI (reference sequence). V shed 4 bases and J shed 7 bases, with 13 bases lying between them. The CDR3 is made up of 14 amino acids. As DNA, the CDR3 is TGTGCCAGCAGTTCCCGGGGCTCTATTGAAAAACTGTTTTTT. Protein sequence: CASSSRGSIEKLFF.

A note on this clone: At one of its ends the junction is not consistent with the germline gene, which may arise from a read error. V is TRBV7-3 and J is TRBJ2-7, with D maybe TRBD2 (6 bases). The V gene's germline CDR1 is SGHTA and CDR2 FQGTGA. The CDR3 runs to 13 residues. The CDR3 loop is CASSLTEVAAKNF. In nucleotides, the CDR3 is TGTGCCAGCAGCTTAACGGAGGTAGCGGCCAAGAACTTC.

The rearrangement joins TRBV10-2 to TRBJ2-4; perhaps D is TRBD1 or TRBD2 (6 bases each). The CDR3 totals 18 residues. V lost 3 bases, J lost 0 bases, and 18 bases lay in between. Germline values: CDR1 WSHSY, CDR2 SAAADI. The DNA for the CDR3 is TGCGCCAGCAGTGATCTCGCGGGGACAACTCGAGCCAAAAACATTCAGTACTTC. Protein: CASSDLAGTTRAKNIQYF.

This clone has just a few counts. This rearrangement joins TRBV7-2 to TRBJ2-3; D perhaps matches TRBD2 (6 bases). Germline V lookup: CDR1 SGHTA, CDR2 FQGNSA. The CDR3 is 16 amino acids. Trimming removed 1 base at V and 2 bases at J, with 13 bases between. The CDR3 loop reads CASSLGWEALTDTQYF. For the CDR3, the DNA is TGTGCCAGCAGCTTAGGGTGGGAGGCCCTCACAGATACGCAGTATTTT.

The chain joins TRBV5-1 to TRBJ2-7; a weak D match, TRBD2 (5 bases). Trimming stripped 0 bases from V and 0 bases from J, with 13 bases between. The CDR3 extends over 16 amino acids. Germline V gene sequence: CDR1 SGHRS, CDR2 YFSETQ. The CDR3 DNA reads TGCGCCAGCAGCTTGGTGGCGGGCGGGCGCTCCTACGAGCAGTACTTC. This sequence encodes CASSLVAGGRSYEQYF.

The chain couples TRBV27 to TRBJ2-1; no clear D gene. Germline lookup yields CDR1 MNHEY and CDR2 SMNVEV (reference sequence). V was pared by 6 bases and J by 15 bases, with 21 bases between. The CDR3 has 13 residues. The CDR3 is CASSPSLVPIWFF. For the CDR3, the DNA is TGTGCCAGCAGCCCCTCCTTAGTCCCCATTTGGTTCTTC.

The V gene is TRBV6-1, the J gene TRBJ1-3, with 12 bases fitting TRBD1. The germline V gene has CDR1 MNHNS and CDR2 SASEGT. V lost 4 bases to trimming and J lost 4 bases; unmatched junction nucleotides: 14. The CDR3 runs to 19 residues. The DNA of the CDR3 is TGTGCCAGCAGTGGACCTTTAGGGACAGGGGGCTTAGGCGGAAACACCATATATTTT. Translated, it gives CASSGPLGTGGLGGNTIYF.

This rearrangement joins TRBV6-6 to TRBJ1-2; D gene uncertain. The CDR3 runs 12 residues. The V and J ends lost 6 bases and 5 bases respectively, with 10 bases between them. Per the germline V gene, CDR1 is MNHNY and CDR2 is SVGAGI (reference sequence). The CDR3 bases are TGTGCCAGCAGATATATGGATTATGGCTACACCTTC. It yields the protein CASRYMDYGYTF.

The chain is built from TRBV7-9 and TRBJ1-2, with 8 bases aligning to TRBD1. Germline CDR1 SEHNR, CDR2 FQNEAQ (reference sequence). After removal of 5 bases from V and 3 bases from J, the junction contained 11 bases not matched to a gene. The CDR3 consists of 16 residues. CDR3 in DNA: TGTGCCAGCAGCAGGACAGGGAATTCAGTCTACTATGGCTACACCTTC. Encoded protein: CASSRTGNSVYYGYTF.

The J gene is TRBJ1-4, the V gene TRBV7-6, with D perhaps matching TRBD1 (6 bases). V lost 4 bases to trimming and J lost 2 bases, with 14 bases between them. The CDR3 spans 16 residues. Germline V lookup: CDR1 SGHVS, CDR2 FNYEAQ. CDR3 coding DNA: TGTGCCAGCAGCTACCAAACAGGGATCACTAATGAAAAACTGTTTTTT. Its protein is CASSYQTGITNEKLFF.

V and J are TRBV6-6 and TRBJ2-7; no firm D call. Trimming pared 2 bases from V and 2 bases from J, leaving 13 bases between. The germline V gene has CDR1 MNHNY and CDR2 SVGAGI (reference sequence). This CDR3 has 15 amino acids. CDR3 sequence (DNA): TGTGCCAGCAGTTACCTAGGGTCAGGCCCCTACGAGCAGTACTTC. As protein: CASSYLGSGPYEQYF.

The chain employs TRBV28 and TRBJ2-7; TRBD2 matches at 15 bases. V trimming: 1 base; J trimming: 6 bases; junction bases outside the gene matches: 10. The CDR3 spans 18 residues. The germline V gene has CDR1 MDHEN and CDR2 SYDVKM. This CDR3 reads CASSLSGLAGGIGSEQYF. In DNA, the CDR3 is TGTGCCAGCAGTTTATCCGGACTAGCGGGAGGGATCGGCTCCGAGCAGTACTTC. The whole variable domain, remainder taken from reference TRBV28 and TRBJ2-7, is DVKVTQSSRYLVKRTGEKVFLECVQDMDHENMFWYRQDPGLGLRLIYFSYDVKMKEKGDIPEGYSVSREKKERFSLILESASTNQTSMYLCASSLSGLAGGIGSEQYFGPGTRLTVT.

The chain combines TRBV6-6 with TRBJ1-4; D possibly corresponds to TRBD1 (5 bases). The germline gives CDR1 MNHNY, CDR2 SVGAGI (reference sequence). The CDR3 has 14 amino acids. V lost 6 bases, J lost 7 bases, and 15 bases lay in between. CDR3 nucleotide sequence: TGTGCCAGCAGGGACACAGGATGGTCTGAAAAACTGTTTTTT. It specifies CASRDTGWSEKLFF.

Only a few counts were recorded for this clone. For the CDR3, the DNA is TGTGCCAGCAGGGGGGGTACTATCACAGATACGCAGTATTTT. This translates into CASRGGTITDTQYF. V is TRBV11-1 and J is TRBJ2-3, with D perhaps TRBD2 (6 bases). V was pared by 6 bases and J by 2 bases, with 12 bases between. The CDR3 consists of 14 residues. CDR1 and CDR2 from the germline V gene are SGHAT and FQDESV (reference sequence).

The chain links TRBV19 to TRBJ2-1; unclear D gene. CDR1 is LNHDA and CDR2 is SQIVND in the germline V gene (reference sequence). The CDR3 runs 18 residues. The ends were cut back, 0 bases at V and 7 bases at J, with 22 bases in the middle. CDR3 region: CASSIDIDGLPPNNEQFF. DNA of the CDR3: TGTGCCAGTAGTATAGATATTGACGGCCTCCCCCCCAATAATGAGCAGTTCTTC.

The CDR3 DNA follows: TGTGCCAGCAGTTTATCTAACAGGGGGTCCTACAATGAGCAGTTCTTC. Its protein is CASSLSNRGSYNEQFF. The chain joins TRBV27 to TRBJ2-1; 8 bases agree with TRBD1. With V trimmed by 0 bases and J by 1 base, 2 bases remained unmatched. Germline CDR1 and CDR2: MNHEY and SMNVEV (reference sequence). The CDR3 spans 16 residues.

This sequence joins TRBV9 and TRBJ2-1; D may correspond to TRBD1 or TRBD2 (7 bases each). Germline CDR1 reads SGDLS; CDR2 reads YYNGEE. The CDR3 sequence is 16 residues long. V was clipped by 3 bases and J by 2 bases, with 15 bases between them. The CDR3 coding sequence is TGTGCCAGCAGCGCTCCAGGGGGGGTTGCCTACAATGAGCAGTTCTTC. Translation gives CASSAPGGVAYNEQFF.

The chain couples TRBV4-2 to TRBJ2-7, with D unresolved. Deletions cut 1 base from V and 0 bases from J, with 10 bases between. Germline loops: CDR1 LGHNA, CDR2 YNFKEQ. The CDR3 consists of 15 residues. The CDR3 DNA sequence: TGTGCCAGCAGCCAAGCAGACAAAAGCTCCTACGAGCAGTACTTC. It yields the protein CASSQADKSSYEQYF.

The V and J genes are TRBV28 and TRBJ2-7, with no clear D. The CDR3 totals 14 residues. In germline, CDR1 is MDHEN, CDR2 SYDVKM. V shed 1 base and J shed 1 base, with 8 bases lying between them. The CDR3 DNA sequence: TGTGCCAGCAGTTTATCTGGGTTGTCCTACGAGCAGTACTTC. This sequence encodes CASSLSGLSYEQYF.

In regard to this clone: Germline is not matched at one junction end, which may reflect a read error. The sample carries other DNA sequences with the same CDR3. This chain joins TRBV2 and TRBJ2-7; TRBD1 aligns across 12 bases. Germline CDR1 SNHLY, CDR2 FYNNEI. The CDR3 extends over 16 amino acids. CDR3 amino acids: CASRDPGQGASYEQYF. The CDR3 DNA is TGTGCCAGCAGAGATCCGGGACAGGGGGCATCCTACGAGCAATACTTC.

The CDR3 sequence is CASSLGLAGDSYEQYF. CDR3 nucleotides: TGTGCCAGCAGCTTAGGGCTAGCGGGAGACTCCTACGAGCAGTACTTC. The gene calls are TRBV7-8 and TRBJ2-7; 10 bases match TRBD2. The CDR3 totals 16 residues. J gave up 0 bases and V 1 base, and 3 bases lay outside the gene matches. Germline V gene sequence: CDR1 SGHVS, CDR2 FQNEAQ.

The chain carries TRBV10-1 and TRBJ2-1; maybe TRBD2 (5 bases). The CDR3 sequence is 16 residues long. V was pared by 2 bases and J by 4 bases, with 15 bases between. The V gene's germline CDR1 is WNHNN and CDR2 SYGVQD (reference sequence). The CDR3 nucleotides read TGCGCCAGCAGTGAGAGGCTAGCACCTCCATACAATGAGCAGTTCTTC. Protein: CASSERLAPPYNEQFF.